Below, 13 T cell receptor beta chains from the same sample are listed, as sequenced in a study of OX40 agonist ivuxolimab in advanced cancers. Assay: immunoSEQ multiplex PCR; the TCRdb copy retains only in-frame clones and omits some. The table records about 85,000 clones, over 75% of them present only once. Sample: CD4+ or CD8+ T cells sorted from blood, taken in a trial of the OX40 agonist ivuxolimab. These receptors all stem from an adult with an advanced solid tumor such as melanoma, head and neck, liver or kidney cancer.

The chain combines TRBV5-1 with TRBJ2-3; D is undetermined. The germline V gene encodes CDR1 SGHRS and CDR2 YFSETQ. The V end was cut by 0 bases, the J end by 2 bases, with 10 bases between. The length of the CDR3 is 15 residues. The CDR3 region is CASSLAPTVTDTQYF. CDR3 bases: TGCGCCAGCAGCTTGGCCCCCACCGTCACAGATACGCAGTATTTT.

Here the CDR3 reads CASSSLGRTGHEQFF. CDR3 coding DNA: TGTGCCAGCTCTTCCCTGGGACGTACCGGCCATGAGCAGTTCTTC. V is TRBV6-6 and J is TRBJ2-1; the D call may be TRBD1 or TRBD2 (5 bases each). The CDR3 is 15 amino acids. Trimming stripped 8 bases from V and 8 bases from J, with 22 bases between. Germline values: CDR1 MNHNY, CDR2 SVGAGI (reference sequence).

This sequence joins TRBV11-3 and TRBJ2-7, with D tentatively TRBD1 or TRBD2 (5 bases each). V lost 5 bases and J 6 bases, leaving 14 bases between the germline ends. Germline V gives CDR1 SGHNT, CDR2 YENEEA. CDR3 length equals 13 residues. The CDR3 reads CASSPRGAGEQYF. CDR3 nucleotides: TGTGCCAGCAGCCCCCGAGGGGCGGGCGAGCAGTACTTC.

The chain is built from TRBV5-1 and TRBJ1-1; possible D gene TRBD1, 6 bases. V was pared by 7 bases and J by 4 bases, with 17 bases between. Germline CDR1 reads SGHRS; CDR2 reads YFSETQ. CDR3 length: 14 residues. CDR3 region: CASYPGGGGTEAFF. CDR3 nucleotides: TGCGCCAGCTACCCCGGGGGCGGGGGCACTGAAGCTTTCTTT.

The gene calls are TRBV7-2 and TRBJ2-1; D uncertain. V was pared by 2 bases and J by 8 bases, with 10 bases between. The germline V gene encodes CDR1 SGHTA and CDR2 FQGNSA. The CDR3 consists of 13 residues. This CDR3 is CASSLTLVDEQFF. DNA for the CDR3: TGTGCCAGCAGCTTAACCCTAGTCGATGAGCAGTTCTTC.

A single count supports this clone. V and J are TRBV18 and TRBJ2-1; tentatively, D is TRBD2 (6 bases). V gave up 6 bases and J gave up 8 bases, with 17 bases separating them. This CDR3 has 14 amino acids. Germline V CDR1 and CDR2: KGHSH, LQKENI. The chain's CDR3 is CASSSGLVPDEQFF. The CDR3 DNA sequence: TGTGCCAGCTCTTCGGGACTCGTTCCCGATGAGCAGTTCTTC.

The chain combines TRBV7-9 with TRBJ1-1, with 9 bases fitting TRBD1. Trimming took 8 bases from V and 4 from J; bases not matched to a gene: 14. CDR1 and CDR2 from the germline V gene are SEHNR and FQNEAQ (reference sequence). The CDR3 consists of 16 residues. The CDR3 reads CASGKGTGTGITEAFF. Here the CDR3 DNA reads TGTGCCAGCGGAAAAGGCACCGGGACAGGGATCACTGAAGCTTTCTTT.

V gene TRBV10-2 combines with J gene TRBJ2-4; TRBD2 is a possible D gene (5 bases). V lost 7 bases to trimming and J lost 11 bases, with 15 bases between them. Germline V gene sequence: CDR1 WSHSY, CDR2 SAAADI. CDR3 length: 12 amino acids. CDR3 protein: CASKSDREVQYF. CDR3 DNA: TGCGCCAGCAAGTCGGACCGGGAAGTTCAGTACTTC.

This chain joins TRBV9 and TRBJ2-7; D perhaps matches TRBD2 (6 bases). The CDR3 consists of 13 residues. Trimming removed 2 bases from V and 2 bases from J, with 8 bases in between. CDR1 is SGDLS and CDR2 is YYNGEE in the germline V gene. Here the CDR3 reads CASSVGGTYEQYF. Written as DNA, the CDR3 is TGTGCCAGCAGCGTCGGGGGAACCTACGAGCAGTACTTC.

The chain links TRBV27 to TRBJ2-7; 8 bases are a match to TRBD1. Germline CDR1 MNHEY, CDR2 SMNVEV (reference sequence). This CDR3 contains 14 residues. J lost 0 bases, V lost 5 bases, and 3 bases had no gene match. Here the CDR3 DNA reads TGTGCCAGCAGTCGACAGGGGAGCTCCTACGAGCAGTACGTC. Its translation is CASSRQGSSYEQYV.

The chain carries TRBV11-2 and TRBJ2-7; the D call may be TRBD1 or TRBD2 (5 bases each). The CDR3 length is 15 residues. CDR1 and CDR2 (germline): SGHAT, FQNNGV. The V end lost 1 base, the J end lost 2 bases, and 12 bases lay between the germline ends. CDR3 nucleotide sequence: TGTGCCAGCAGCTTAGGGGGGTCCTTTACCTACGAGCAGTACGTC. Its protein is CASSLGGSFTYEQYV.

The chain recombines TRBV11-2 with TRBJ2-2; D not resolved. Germline CDR1 is SGHAT and CDR2 is FQNNGV. There are 13 residues in the CDR3. Trimming removed 2 bases from V and 2 bases from J, with 3 bases in between. Written as DNA, the CDR3 is TGTGCCAGCAGCTTAATCAACACCGGGGAGCTGTTTTTT. It yields the protein CASSLINTGELFF.

This chain connects TRBV5-4 to TRBJ2-1; TRBD2 agrees at 8 bases. CDR1 is SGHNT and CDR2 is YYREEE in the germline V gene (reference sequence). J gave up 6 bases and V 4 bases, and 9 bases lay outside the gene matches. The CDR3 covers 15 residues. The CDR3 DNA reads TGTGCCAGCAGCCGGGGGACTAGTGATTTCAATGAGCAGTTCTTC. As protein: CASSRGTSDFNEQFF.